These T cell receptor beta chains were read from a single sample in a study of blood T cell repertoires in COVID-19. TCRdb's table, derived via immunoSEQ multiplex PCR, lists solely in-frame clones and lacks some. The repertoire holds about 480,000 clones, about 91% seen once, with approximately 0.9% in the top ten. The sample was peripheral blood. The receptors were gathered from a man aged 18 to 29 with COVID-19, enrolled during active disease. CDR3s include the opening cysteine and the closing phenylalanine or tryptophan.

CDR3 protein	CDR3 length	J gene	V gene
CASSSYLGSEQFF	13	TRBJ2-1	TRBV7-8
CASSPWPAGVTYEQYF	16	TRBJ2-7	TRBV3-1/TRBV3-2
CASSLGRGRSYEQYF	15	TRBJ2-7	TRBV5-4
CASGHSGANVLTF	13	TRBJ2-6	TRBV19
CASSQGYGTSGKNTQYF	17	TRBJ2-3	TRBV27
CASSPWGGREPQHF	14	TRBJ1-5	TRBV7-9
CASSPGTAGARNTIYF	16	TRBJ1-3	TRBV3-1/TRBV3-2
CASSLGTAIGELFF	14	TRBJ2-2	TRBV27
CASSPHYRDTEAFF	14	TRBJ1-1	TRBV27
CASSPALAGLTSGTKNIQYF	20	TRBJ2-4	TRBV27
CASSRLAGAYNEQFF	15	TRBJ2-1	TRBV11-3
CASSLSRAGVEQFF	14	TRBJ2-1	TRBV11-1
CASSQTSGAYEQYF	14	TRBJ2-7	TRBV2
CASRILSSYNEQFF	14	TRBJ2-1	TRBV2
CASSVRIDRGPGNTIYF	17	TRBJ1-3	TRBV9
CASSRDGSSGNTIYF	15	TRBJ1-3	TRBV11-1
CASSFTSSNEQFF	13	TRBJ2-1	TRBV27
CASSPERRGYTF	12	TRBJ1-2	TRBV6-2/TRBV6-3
CASSPLRTSGPYEQYF	16	TRBJ2-7	TRBV18
CASSRRGDTQYF	12	TRBJ2-3	TRBV5-4
CATSIKELETQYF	13	TRBJ2-5	TRBV25-1
CATSGGQGDPYEQYF	15	TRBJ2-7	TRBV24-1
CASSPSGGETQYF	13	TRBJ2-5	TRBV18
CASSRRASGVDSPLHF	16	TRBJ1-6	TRBV5-1
CASRFTSTGELFF	13	TRBJ2-2	TRBV6-6
CASRSLGLASDTQYF	15	TRBJ2-3	TRBV2
CASSLGRFTDTQYF	14	TRBJ2-3	TRBV19
CASSELAGGPGEQFF	15	TRBJ2-1	TRBV2
CASSLTDRENNEQFF	15	TRBJ2-1	TRBV5-1
CASSASREYQETQYF	15	TRBJ2-5	TRBV7-8
CASSLGGGREYF	12	TRBJ2-7	TRBV27
CASSLPSGRNSGANVLTF	18	TRBJ2-6	TRBV5-4
CASRWGPNMNTEAFF	15	TRBJ1-1	TRBV10-2
CASSILGLPSSYNEQFF	17	TRBJ2-1	TRBV19
CASSKTTSGLGEQFF	15	TRBJ2-1	TRBV19
CASSFRQGGTEQYF	14	TRBJ2-7	TRBV5-6
CASREGPAGGYTF	13	TRBJ1-2	TRBV2
CASSEAVASGDTQYF	15	TRBJ2-3	TRBV6-1
CASSLSGAGDNEQFF	15	TRBJ2-1	TRBV3-1/TRBV3-2
CASSPSGGASDTQYF	15	TRBJ2-3	TRBV4-2
CSASSGGRSYEQYF	14	TRBJ2-7	TRBV20-1
CASTPDRSSTDTQYF	15	TRBJ2-3	TRBV27
CASTLAGGSDTQYF	14	TRBJ2-3	TRBV2
CAWSVLRETDTQYF	14	TRBJ2-3	TRBV30
CAWSVQGGNQPQHF	14	TRBJ1-5	TRBV30
CASRIQGAAAEQYF	14	TRBJ2-7	TRBV5-1
CASSFGGRLSGNTIYF	16	TRBJ1-3	TRBV7-2
CASSRGQGNQPQHF	14	TRBJ1-5	TRBV27
CATRPGGYTF	10	TRBJ1-2	TRBV2
CASSVGTNTEAFF	13	TRBJ1-1	TRBV9
CASSHRDRTGELFF	14	TRBJ2-2	TRBV6-5
CASSLDFGQSYNEQFF	16	TRBJ2-1	TRBV11-2
CASSWTELTGELFF	14	TRBJ2-2	TRBV6-5